A selection of T cell receptor beta chains follows, all from one sample in a study of blood T cell repertoires in COVID-19. Clones were read by immunoSEQ multiplex PCR, and TCRdb kept only the in-frame ones, dropping some. In the table there are more than 200,000 clones, over 70% of which are singletons. Sample: peripheral blood. These receptors were obtained from a woman of 80 years or more with acute or convalescent COVID-19. The CDR3 runs from the conserved cysteine through the conserved F or W. The D gene is left open where the match is weak. Clone size is not always given. Where it is, it says once, few, many or a class for expanded clones.

V	J	size	D	CDR3	DNA
TRBV3-1/TRBV3-2	TRBJ2-1	few	TRBD2	CASSPTGTSGGRSYNEQFF	TGTGCCAGCAGCCCTACCGGGACTAGCGGGGGCCGCTCCTACAATGAGCAGTTCTTC
TRBV6-5	TRBJ1-1	-	-	CASSSPAGALNTEAFF	TGTGCCAGCAGTTCCCCGGCAGGGGCCTTGAACACTGAAGCTTTCTTT
TRBV10-2	TRBJ1-4	-	TRBD1	CASNRGFGGNEKLFF	TGCGCCAGCAACAGGGGGTTCGGTGGTAATGAAAAACTGTTTTTT
TRBV2	TRBJ2-1	-	-	CASGPLNEQFF	TGTGCCAGTGGCCCCCTCAATGAGCAGTTCTTC
TRBV18	TRBJ1-2	-	-	CASSPPTGPNYGYTF	TGTGCCAGCTCACCACCGACAGGACCCAACTATGGCTACACCTTC
TRBV30	TRBJ1-3	-	-	CAWSVRRSSGNTIYF	TGTGCCTGGAGTGTACGTCGGAGCTCTGGAAACACCATATATTTT
TRBV5-1	TRBJ2-5	-	-	CASSAYYVPQETQYF	TGCGCCAGCAGCGCCTATTACGTCCCCCAAGAGACCCAGTACTTC
TRBV6-5	TRBJ2-7	-	-	CASSYHYEQYF	TGTGCCAGCAGTTACCATTACGAGCAGTACTTC
TRBV18	TRBJ1-1	few	-	CASSPAIGGLRGDTEAFF	TGTGCCAGCTCACCGGCGATCGGGGGGCTCCGTGGGGACACTGAAGCTTTCTTT
TRBV28	TRBJ2-7	-	TRBD1	CANRAPGQGNYEQYF	TGTGCCAACAGGGCTCCGGGACAGGGGAACTACGAGCAGTACTTC
TRBV12-5	TRBJ1-4	-	-	CASQGSNEKLFF	TGTGCTAGTCAGGGCTCCAATGAAAAACTGTTTTTT
TRBV15	TRBJ1-6	-	TRBD1	CATSRVQGALHF	TGTGCCACCAGCAGAGTGCAGGGGGCCCTCCACTTT
TRBV20-1	TRBJ1-2	-	-	CSATGNYGYTF	TGCAGTGCCACGGGGAACTATGGCTACACCTTC
TRBV5-1	TRBJ2-7	-	-	CASSRSRTDTSYEQYF	TGCGCCAGCAGCCGATCCAGGACAGATACTTCCTACGAGCAGTACTTC
TRBV25-1	TRBJ1-5	-	-	CASSDPAGNQPQHF	TGTGCCAGCAGTGACCCCGCAGGGAATCAGCCCCAGCATTTT
TRBV12-3/TRBV12-4	TRBJ1-1	-	-	CASLKAGNTEAFF	TGTGCCAGCCTGAAGGCGGGAAACACTGAAGCTTTCTTT
TRBV7-3	TRBJ2-1	-	TRBD2	CASSFQPGLASYNEQFF	TGTGCCAGCAGCTTCCAACCGGGACTAGCGTCCTACAATGAGCAGTTCTTC
TRBV2	TRBJ2-1	-	TRBD2	CASRLGLAVGNEQFF	TGTGCCAGCAGGCTGGGACTAGCGGTAGGGAATGAGCAGTTCTTC
TRBV6-5	TRBJ2-5	-	TRBD2	CASSYGRGNQETQYF	TGTGCCAGCAGTTACGGGCGGGGGAATCAAGAGACCCAGTACTTC
TRBV5-1	TRBJ2-5	-	-	CASSLAGSQETQYF	TGCGCCAGCAGCTTGGCTGGCAGTCAAGAGACCCAGTACTTC
TRBV6-1	TRBJ1-3	once	TRBD1	CASSAQGVSGNTIYF	TGTGCCAGCAGTGCCCAGGGGGTGTCTGGAAACACCATATATTTT
TRBV5-4	TRBJ2-3	-	-	CASSFRMGAGTDTQYF	TGTGCCAGCAGCTTTCGGATGGGGGCTGGCACAGATACGCAGTATTTT
TRBV18	TRBJ1-1	-	-	CASSPPTQRSSEAFF	TGTGCCAGCTCACCACCTACCCAGAGGTCCTCTGAAGCTTTCTTT
TRBV3-1/TRBV3-2	TRBJ2-5	few	TRBD1	CASSQIGVGTGPLRTQYF	TGTGCCAGCAGCCAGATAGGGGTGGGGACAGGCCCTTTGAGGACCCAGTACTTC
TRBV15	TRBJ2-3	-	TRBD1	CATTWTGKSTDTQYF	TGTGCCACCACCTGGACAGGGAAAAGCACAGATACGCAGTATTTT
TRBV4-1	TRBJ2-1	once	-	CASSLGSGQDNEQFF	TGCGCCAGCAGCCTCGGGAGCGGACAGGACAATGAGCAGTTCTTC
TRBV11-2	TRBJ1-4	-	-	CASSLGAGLNEKLFF	TGTGCCAGCAGCTTAGGGGCAGGCCTAAATGAAAAACTGTTTTTT
TRBV2	TRBJ2-5	-	-	CASNPNLGTQYF	TGTGCCAGCAATCCTAATCTAGGGACCCAGTACTTC
TRBV19	TRBJ1-5	-	TRBD1	CASSIMIGDRNQPQHF	TGTGCCAGTAGTATAATGATAGGGGACAGGAATCAGCCCCAGCATTTT
TRBV11-2	TRBJ2-1	-	TRBD1	CASRQTGTGLKNEQFF	TGTGCCAGCAGACAGACCGGGACAGGGCTGAAAAATGAGCAGTTCTTC
TRBV19	TRBJ2-1	-	TRBD1	CASSRQGAVGYNEQFF	TGTGCCAGTAGTAGACAGGGGGCAGTGGGGTACAATGAGCAGTTCTTC
TRBV15	TRBJ1-1	once	-	CATSRDRWGERSEAFF	TGTGCCACCAGCAGAGACCGCTGGGGGGAACGGTCTGAAGCTTTCTTT
TRBV6-6	TRBJ2-7	-	TRBD2	CASNIGTSGRPYEQYF	TGTGCCAGCAACATAGGGACTAGCGGCCGACCCTACGAGCAGTACTTC
TRBV3-1/TRBV3-2	TRBJ2-3	-	-	CASSQDRLGQLTDTQYF	TGTGCCAGCAGCCAAGATCGATTAGGACAGCTCACAGATACGCAGTATTTT
TRBV3-1/TRBV3-2	TRBJ2-5	-	-	CASSQDPQNQETQYF	TGTGCCAGCAGCCAAGACCCACAGAACCAAGAGACCCAGTACTTC